This T cell receptor (beta chain) is drawn from a study of T cells in Graves' hyperthyroidism and ophthalmopathy. Trimming shortened V by 0 bases and J by 0 bases, and 15 bases separated the two germline ends. The CDR3 length is 17 residues. Germline V gene sequence: CDR1 GTSNPN, CDR2 SVGIG (reference sequence). Using RNA transcripts as the source, TCR beta CDR3 regions were amplified. HTBI primers were the set used in a first-round RT-PCR of the TCR CDR3. TCRdb used MiXCR to reprocess the multiplex PCR reads, holding one entry per CDR3 protein. The sample lists approximately 530,000 distinct CDR3 sequences; 20% were seen once.

The TCR originated in a man aged 35 to 55 with Graves' ophthalmopathy. The chain uses TRBV30 and TRBJ1-3, with a tentative D call TRBD1 (6 bases). The sequencing input was blood. The CDR3 spells CAWSVGGTTYSGNTIYF. The CDR3 DNA is TGTGCCTGGAGTGTAGGGGGGACCACATACTCTGGAAACACCATATATTTT.